This T cell receptor (beta chain) was identified in a study of shared clonotypes between healthy human individuals. Sequenced by immunoSEQ multiplex PCR; TCRdb stores in-frame clones only, minus some. The sample shows about 87,000 clones, approximately 51% of them seen only once. V lost 5 bases and J 2 bases, leaving 9 bases between the germline ends. The CDR3 has 13 amino acids. Per the germline V gene, CDR1 is SGHTA and CDR2 is FQGTGA. The donors, healthy adults who were HIV-negative, had experienced no recent acute infections or vaccinations. Sequencing used PBMCs. This clonotype was sampled from a woman between 40 and 50 years old in good health. Some clones in this sample may be carry-over from other donors' samples. V usage is TRBV7-3 and J usage is TRBJ1-1, with D uncertain. DNA of the CDR3: TGTGCCAGCAGCGCCCAGGTAAACACTGAAGCTTTCTTT. Translating gives CASSAQVNTEAFF.